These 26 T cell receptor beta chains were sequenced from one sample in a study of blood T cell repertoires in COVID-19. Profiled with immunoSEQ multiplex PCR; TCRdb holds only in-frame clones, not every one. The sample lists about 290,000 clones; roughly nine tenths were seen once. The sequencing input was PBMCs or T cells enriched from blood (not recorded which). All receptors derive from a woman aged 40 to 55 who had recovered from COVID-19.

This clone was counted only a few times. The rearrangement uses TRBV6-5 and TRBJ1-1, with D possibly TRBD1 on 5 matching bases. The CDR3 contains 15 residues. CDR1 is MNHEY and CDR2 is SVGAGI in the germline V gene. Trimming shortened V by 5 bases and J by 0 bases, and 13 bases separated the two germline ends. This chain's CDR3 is CASSRQFTMNTEAFF. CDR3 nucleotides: TGTGCCAGCAGTCGACAGTTCACCATGAACACTGAAGCTTTCTTT.

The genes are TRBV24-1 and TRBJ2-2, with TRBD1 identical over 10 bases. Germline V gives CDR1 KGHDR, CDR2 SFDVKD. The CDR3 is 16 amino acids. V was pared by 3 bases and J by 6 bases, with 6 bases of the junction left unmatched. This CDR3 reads CATSDTRQGAAGELFF. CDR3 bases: TGTGCCACCAGTGATACTAGACAGGGGGCGGCCGGGGAGCTGTTTTTT.

Written as DNA, the CDR3 is TGTGCCAGCAGCTTGGAGGGAGGGAGAGGGCCCCAGCATTTT. Its translation is CASSLEGGRGPQHF. V is TRBV5-5 and J is TRBJ1-5; D ambiguous. Germline V gene data show CDR1 as SGHKS and CDR2 as YYEKEE (reference sequence). V shed 0 bases and J shed 9 bases, with 13 bases lying between them. The CDR3 loop spans 14 amino acids.

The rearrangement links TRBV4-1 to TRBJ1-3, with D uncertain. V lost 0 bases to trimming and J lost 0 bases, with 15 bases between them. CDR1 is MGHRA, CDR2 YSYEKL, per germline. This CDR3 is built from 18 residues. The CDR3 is CASSQDGRGISSGNTIYF. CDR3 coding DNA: TGCGCCAGCAGCCAAGATGGACGGGGAATTAGCTCTGGAAACACCATATATTTT.

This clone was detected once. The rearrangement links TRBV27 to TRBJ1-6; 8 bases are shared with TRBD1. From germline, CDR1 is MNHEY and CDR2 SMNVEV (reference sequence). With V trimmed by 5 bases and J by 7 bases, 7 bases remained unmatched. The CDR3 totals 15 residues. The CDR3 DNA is TGTGCCAGCAGTGGGTACAGGGGGGTGAATTCACCCCTCCACTTT. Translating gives CASSGYRGVNSPLHF.

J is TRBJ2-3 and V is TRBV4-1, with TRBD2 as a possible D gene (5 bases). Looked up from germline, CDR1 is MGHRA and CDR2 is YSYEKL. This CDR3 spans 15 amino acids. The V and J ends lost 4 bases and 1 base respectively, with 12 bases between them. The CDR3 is CASSPQVARTDTQYF. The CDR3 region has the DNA TGCGCCAGCAGCCCCCAGGTAGCGCGCACAGATACGCAGTATTTT.

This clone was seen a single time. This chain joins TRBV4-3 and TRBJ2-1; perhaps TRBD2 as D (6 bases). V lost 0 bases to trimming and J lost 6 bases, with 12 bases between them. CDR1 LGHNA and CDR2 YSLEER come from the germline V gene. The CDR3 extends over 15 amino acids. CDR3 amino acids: CASSQDTGASNEQFF. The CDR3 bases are TGCGCCAGCAGCCAAGATACGGGAGCAAGCAATGAGCAGTTCTTC.

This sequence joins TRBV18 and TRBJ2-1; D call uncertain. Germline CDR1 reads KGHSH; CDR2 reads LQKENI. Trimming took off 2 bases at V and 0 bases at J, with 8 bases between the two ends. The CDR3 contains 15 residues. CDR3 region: CASSPIASSYNEQFF. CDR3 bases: TGTGCCAGCTCACCAATAGCTAGCTCCTACAATGAGCAGTTCTTC. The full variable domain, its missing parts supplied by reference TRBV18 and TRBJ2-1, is NAGVMQNPRHLVRRRGQEARLRCSPMKGHSHVYWYRQLPEEGLKFMVYLQKENIIDESGMPKERFSAEFPKEGPSILRIQQVVRGDSAAYFCASSPIASSYNEQFFGPGTRLTVL.

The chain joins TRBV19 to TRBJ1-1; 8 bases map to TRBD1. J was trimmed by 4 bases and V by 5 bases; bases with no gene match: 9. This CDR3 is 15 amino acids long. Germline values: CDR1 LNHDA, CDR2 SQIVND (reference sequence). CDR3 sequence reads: CASSPQLTGGTEAFF. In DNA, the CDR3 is TGTGCCAGTAGTCCTCAGCTCACAGGGGGCACTGAAGCTTTCTTT.

The CDR3 nucleotides are TGTGCCAGCAGCCAAATGGGGAGAACTGAAGCTTTCTTT. Protein: CASSQMGRTEAFF. The gene calls are TRBV11-2 and TRBJ1-1; D is undetermined. This CDR3 comprises 13 residues. V lost 5 bases to trimming and J lost 5 bases, with 12 bases between them. Germline V gene data show CDR1 as SGHAT and CDR2 as FQNNGV.

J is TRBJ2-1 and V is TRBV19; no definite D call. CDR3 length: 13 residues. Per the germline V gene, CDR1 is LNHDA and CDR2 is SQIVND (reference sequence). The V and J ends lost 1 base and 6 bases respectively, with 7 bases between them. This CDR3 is CASSIGALNEQFF. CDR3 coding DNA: TGTGCCAGTAGTATAGGAGCCCTCAATGAGCAGTTCTTC.

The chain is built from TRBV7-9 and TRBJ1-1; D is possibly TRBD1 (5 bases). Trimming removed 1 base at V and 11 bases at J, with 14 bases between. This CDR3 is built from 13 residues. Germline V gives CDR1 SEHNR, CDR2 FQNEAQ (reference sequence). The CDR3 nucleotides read TGTGCCAGCAGCTTAGAGGGGATGGCAGGGGCTTTCTTT. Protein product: CASSLEGMAGAFF.

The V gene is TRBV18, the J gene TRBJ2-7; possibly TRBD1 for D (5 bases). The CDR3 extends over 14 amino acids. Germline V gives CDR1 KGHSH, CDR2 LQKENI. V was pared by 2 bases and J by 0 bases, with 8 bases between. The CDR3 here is CASSPGAPSYEQYF. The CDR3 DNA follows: TGTGCCAGCTCACCAGGGGCTCCCTCCTACGAGCAGTACTTC.

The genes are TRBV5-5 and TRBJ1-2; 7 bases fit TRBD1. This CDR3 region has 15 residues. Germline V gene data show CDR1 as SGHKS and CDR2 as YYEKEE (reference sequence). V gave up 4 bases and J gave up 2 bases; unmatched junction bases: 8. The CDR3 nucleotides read TGTGCCAGCAGCGCCAACGTAGGGGGCAACTATGGCTACACCTTC. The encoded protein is CASSANVGGNYGYTF. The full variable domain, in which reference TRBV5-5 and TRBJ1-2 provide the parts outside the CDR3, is DAGVTQSPTHLIKTRGQQVTLRCSPISGHKSVSWYQQVLGQGPQFIFQYYEKEERGRGNFPDRFSARQFPNYSSELNVNALLLGDSALYLCASSANVGGNYGYTFGSGTRLTVV.

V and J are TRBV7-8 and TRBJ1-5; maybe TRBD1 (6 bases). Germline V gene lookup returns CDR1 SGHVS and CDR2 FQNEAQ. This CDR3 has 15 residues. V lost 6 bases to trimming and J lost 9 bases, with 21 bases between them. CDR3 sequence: CASRETGQGLLPQHF. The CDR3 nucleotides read TGTGCCAGCAGAGAAACAGGCCAGGGGCTTCTGCCCCAGCATTTT.

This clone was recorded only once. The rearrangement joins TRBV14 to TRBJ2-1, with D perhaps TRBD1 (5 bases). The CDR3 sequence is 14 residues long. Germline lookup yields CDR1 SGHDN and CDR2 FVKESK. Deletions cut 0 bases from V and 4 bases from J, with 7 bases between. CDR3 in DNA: TGTGCCAGCAGCCAAGACCCAGGGTACAATGAGCAGTTCTTC. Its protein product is CASSQDPGYNEQFF.

CDR3 sequence: CACLGQGYGYTF. The CDR3 coding sequence is TGTGCCTGTCTCGGACAGGGCTATGGCTACACCTTC. This rearrangement joins TRBV30 to TRBJ1-2; 8 bases are shared with TRBD1. The trim removed 6 bases at V and 4 bases at J, leaving 4 bases unmatched. The CDR3 extends over 12 amino acids. Germline V gives CDR1 GTSNPN, CDR2 SVGIG (reference sequence). Drawing the rest from reference TRBV30 and TRBJ1-2, the complete variable domain is SQTIHQWPATLVQPVGSPLSLECTVEGTSNPNLYWYRQAAGRGLQLLFYSVGIGQISSEVPQNLSASRPQDRQFILSSKKLLLSDSGFYLCACLGQGYGYTFGSGTRLTVV.

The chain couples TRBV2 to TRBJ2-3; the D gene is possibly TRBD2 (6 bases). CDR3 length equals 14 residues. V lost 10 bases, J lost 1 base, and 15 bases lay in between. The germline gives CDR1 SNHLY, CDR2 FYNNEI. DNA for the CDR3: TGTGCCAACACGCGGGACGGAGGCACAGATACGCAGTATTTT. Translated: CANTRDGGTDTQYF.

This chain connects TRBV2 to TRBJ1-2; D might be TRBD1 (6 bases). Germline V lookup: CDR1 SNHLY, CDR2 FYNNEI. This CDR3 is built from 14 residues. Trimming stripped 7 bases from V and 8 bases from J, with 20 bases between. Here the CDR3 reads CASITPRQVKGYTF. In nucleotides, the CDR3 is TGTGCCAGCATCACCCCAAGACAGGTCAAGGGCTACACCTTC. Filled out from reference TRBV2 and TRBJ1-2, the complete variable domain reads EPEVTQTPSHQVTQMGQEVILRCVPISNHLYFYWYRQILGQKVEFLVSFYNNEISEKSEIFDDQFSVERPDGSNFTLKIRSTKLEDSAMYFCASITPRQVKGYTFGSGTRLTVV.

CDR3 sequence (DNA): TGCGCCAGCAGCCGAAGAGAGGCCGGGACAGGGCTTATGAACACTGAAGCTTTCTTT. Its translation is CASSRREAGTGLMNTEAFF. This chain joins TRBV4-1 and TRBJ1-1; TRBD1 agrees at 9 bases. The CDR3 extends over 19 amino acids. Trimming at V came to 4 bases and at J to 0 bases, leaving 15 bases not matched to a gene. CDR1 and CDR2 from the germline V gene are MGHRA and YSYEKL.

The CDR3 nucleotides read TGTGCCAGTAGTAGTCGGGGTTGGAAGACAGGGGGCTTTGGAAACACCATATATTTT. It yields the protein CASSSRGWKTGGFGNTIYF. V gene TRBV19 combines with J gene TRBJ1-3; 10 bases match TRBD1. This CDR3 has 19 amino acids. The J segment lost 3 bases and the V segment lost 4 bases, leaving 15 bases of the junction unmatched. Germline V gives CDR1 LNHDA, CDR2 SQIVND (reference sequence).

As DNA, the CDR3 is TGTGCCAGCTCACCACTGAAGGGTAGCGGGATGACCAACGAGCAGTACTTC. Translating it yields CASSPLKGSGMTNEQYF. The chain links TRBV18 to TRBJ2-7, with 8 bases identical to TRBD2. The CDR3 length is 17 residues. The V gene's germline CDR1 is KGHSH and CDR2 LQKENI. The J segment lost 5 bases and the V segment lost 1 base, leaving 13 bases of the junction unmatched. Full variable domain (missing parts from reference TRBV18 and TRBJ2-7): NAGVMQNPRHLVRRRGQEARLRCSPMKGHSHVYWYRQLPEEGLKFMVYLQKENIIDESGMPKERFSAEFPKEGPSILRIQQVVRGDSAAYFCASSPLKGSGMTNEQYFGPGTRLTVT.

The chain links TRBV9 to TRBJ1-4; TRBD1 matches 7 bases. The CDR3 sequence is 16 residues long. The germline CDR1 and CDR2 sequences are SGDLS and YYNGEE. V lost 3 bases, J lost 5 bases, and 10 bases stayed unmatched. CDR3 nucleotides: TGTGCCAGCAGCGACCCGGAGGCAGGGGGAAATGAAAAACTGTTTTTT. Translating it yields CASSDPEAGGNEKLFF. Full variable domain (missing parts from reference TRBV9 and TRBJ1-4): DSGVTQTPKHLITATGQRVTLRCSPRSGDLSVYWYQQSLDQGLQFLIQYYNGEERAKGNILERFSAQQFPDLHSELNLSSLELGDSALYFCASSDPEAGGNEKLFFGSGTQLSVL.

Here the CDR3 DNA reads TGTGCCAGCTCAACAGGGGCCGCTAACTATGGCTACACCTTC. As protein: CASSTGAANYGYTF. The rearrangement uses TRBV18 and TRBJ1-2; 7 bases match TRBD1. The CDR3 is 14 amino acids. CDR1 is KGHSH and CDR2 is LQKENI in the germline V gene. The J segment lost 0 bases and the V segment lost 5 bases, leaving 3 bases of the junction unmatched.

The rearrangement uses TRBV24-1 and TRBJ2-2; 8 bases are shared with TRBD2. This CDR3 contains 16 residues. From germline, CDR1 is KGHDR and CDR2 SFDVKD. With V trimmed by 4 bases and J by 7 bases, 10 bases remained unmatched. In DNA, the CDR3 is TGTGCCACCAGTGACCCTCGGGGGGGGGCTGTCGGGGAGCTGTTTTTT. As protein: CATSDPRGGAVGELFF.

In DNA, the CDR3 is TGTGCCTGGAGTGTTCTTGGGGGCGCCTCTGGAAACACCATATATTTT. Protein: CAWSVLGGASGNTIYF. This chain uses TRBV30 with TRBJ1-3; TRBD1 might be the D (6 bases). The CDR3 contains 16 residues. Per the germline V gene, CDR1 is GTSNPN and CDR2 is SVGIG (reference sequence). V lost 0 bases to trimming and J lost 0 bases, with 12 bases between them.